Listed below are T cell receptor beta chains from one sample, sequenced in a study of PD-L1 blockade in urothelial cancer. Here immunoSEQ multiplex PCR was the method, and the copy in TCRdb shows in-frame clones only, minus some. The profile shows more than 35,000 clones, approximately 82% of them singletons. The sample was PBMCs, taken around atezolizumab (anti-PD-L1) treatment. The receptor source for this set is a man aged 55 to 70 with urothelial cancer. The CDR3 runs from the conserved cysteine through the conserved F or W. Fields, in order: CDR3 protein, CDR3 DNA, clone size, V gene, D gene, J gene, CDR3 length. A D gene is named only where the DNA matches it firmly. A row's size may be missing; if present it is once, few, many or a size class.

CASSPNVGRETQYF,TGTGCCAGCTCACCCAACGTGGGGAGGGAGACCCAGTACTTC,NA,TRBV18,NA,TRBJ2-5,14
CASGVGQPAGNTIYF,TGCGCCAGCGGTGTGGGACAGCCCGCTGGAAACACCATATATTTT,NA,TRBV5-1,TRBD1,TRBJ1-3,15
CASSLLSSGANVLTF,TGTGCCAGCAGCCTACTGAGCTCTGGGGCCAACGTCCTGACTTTC,NA,TRBV6-5,NA,TRBJ2-6,15
CASSSHSGTGTSYEQYF,TGTGCCAGCAGTTCCCATTCCGGGACAGGCACCTCCTACGAGCAGTACTTC,once,TRBV28,TRBD1,TRBJ2-7,17
CASSPGVLSNQPQHF,TGTGCCAGCAGCCCCGGGGTTCTTAGCAATCAGCCCCAGCATTTT,NA,TRBV6-6,NA,TRBJ1-5,15
CASSSHYTSYEQYF,TGTGCCAGCAGCTCCCACTACACCTCCTACGAGCAGTACTTC,few,TRBV7-2,NA,TRBJ2-7,14
CASSGQGEYEQYF,TGTGCCAGCTCGGGACAGGGGGAGTACGAGCAGTACTTC,NA,TRBV28,TRBD1,TRBJ2-7,13
CASSDNPSGYTF,TGTGCCAGTTCTGACAATCCATCTGGCTACACCTTC,once,TRBV19,NA,TRBJ1-2,12
CASSQEQLRQGGFNYGYTF,TGTGCCAGCAGCCAAGAGCAACTACGGCAGGGTGGTTTTAACTATGGCTACACCTTC,NA,TRBV4-2,NA,TRBJ1-2,19
CANLENFEAFF,TGTGCCAACCTCGAAAACTTTGAAGCTTTCTTT,NA,TRBV19,NA,TRBJ1-1,11
CASSQGTGAETQYF,TGTGCCAGCAGCCAAGGAACAGGGGCAGAGACCCAGTACTTC,NA,TRBV14,TRBD1,TRBJ2-5,14
CASGRQGATGELFF,TGTGCCAGCGGCAGACAGGGGGCCACCGGGGAGCTGTTTTTT,NA,TRBV6-4,TRBD1,TRBJ2-2,14
CASNLDVGGLLYEQYF,TGTGCCAGCAATTTAGACGTGGGAGGCCTCCTCTACGAGCAGTACTTC,NA,TRBV28,NA,TRBJ2-7,16
CASSEGLAGGELFF,TGTGCCAGCAGTGAGGGACTAGCTGGCGGGGAGCTGTTTTTT,few,TRBV27,TRBD2,TRBJ2-2,14
CASSELTDTQYF,TGTGCCAGCAGTGAACTCACAGATACGCAGTATTTT,NA,TRBV2,NA,TRBJ2-3,12
CASSYLEGAAQPQHF,TGTGCCAGCAGCTACCTAGAAGGGGCGGCTCAGCCCCAGCATTTT,NA,TRBV7-8,NA,TRBJ1-5,15
CASSLRVGGDTEAFF,TGTGCCAGCAGCTTGAGGGTTGGGGGGGACACTGAAGCTTTCTTT,once,TRBV7-2,NA,TRBJ1-1,15
CASSFAHTPPPGQGDEKLFF,TGTGCCAGCAGTTTTGCCCACACCCCTCCTCCGGGACAGGGTGATGAAAAACTGTTTTTT,few,TRBV28,TRBD1,TRBJ1-4,20
CASSLRPGVGEQYF,TGTGCCAGCAGCTTACGCCCAGGGGTGGGCGAGCAGTACTTC,NA,TRBV7-8,NA,TRBJ2-7,14
CASSVPGSNQPQHF,TGTGCCAGCAGTGTACCAGGGAGCAATCAGCCCCAGCATTTT,NA,TRBV2,NA,TRBJ1-5,14
CAWSATGGGFGANVLTF,TGTGCCTGGAGCGCGACAGGGGGTGGTTTTGGGGCCAACGTCCTGACTTTC,NA,TRBV30,TRBD1,TRBJ2-6,17
CASSPAGANVLTF,TGCGCCAGCAGCCCCGCTGGGGCCAACGTCCTGACTTTC,NA,TRBV5-1,NA,TRBJ2-6,13
CASSHPETGANVLTF,TGCGCCAGCAGCCATCCTGAGACTGGGGCCAACGTCCTGACTTTC,NA,TRBV5-1,NA,TRBJ2-6,15
CASGTGGRNQPQHF,TGTGCCAGCGGTACAGGGGGCCGCAATCAGCCCCAGCATTTT,NA,TRBV6-5,TRBD1,TRBJ1-5,14
CASSHKSGNTEAFF,TGTGCCAGCTCACACAAAAGCGGGAACACTGAAGCTTTCTTT,NA,TRBV18,NA,TRBJ1-1,14
CASSQDLGVQPQHF,TGCGCCAGCAGCCAAGATTTAGGAGTTCAGCCCCAGCATTTT,few,TRBV4-3,NA,TRBJ1-5,14
CASSTGQGGTGELFF,TGTGCCAGTAGTACAGGACAGGGGGGTACCGGGGAGCTGTTTTTT,NA,TRBV19,TRBD1,TRBJ2-2,15
CASSLVRTSNNEQFF,TGTGCCAGCAGCTTAGTTAGGACTAGCAACAATGAGCAGTTCTTC,NA,TRBV11-2,TRBD2,TRBJ2-1,15
CASSAGDSNEQFF,TGCGCCAGCAGTGCGGGGGATTCCAATGAGCAGTTCTTC,NA,TRBV10-1,NA,TRBJ2-1,13
CASSQGLAGGNSGGGELFF,TGTGCCAGCAGCCAAGGCCTAGCGGGAGGGAATAGCGGAGGCGGGGAGCTGTTTTTT,NA,TRBV4-2,TRBD2,TRBJ2-2,19
CASRPTGGKYEQYF,TGTGCCAGCAGACCTACAGGGGGCAAGTACGAGCAGTACTTC,NA,TRBV6-1,TRBD1,TRBJ2-7,14
CASRHRDYSYGQYF,TGTGCCAGCAGGCATCGGGACTACTCCTACGGGCAGTACTTC,NA,TRBV21-1,NA,TRBJ2-7,14
CASVAPGLSYEQYF,TGTGCCTCAGTTGCCCCGGGACTTTCATACGAGCAGTACTTC,NA,TRBV10-3,NA,TRBJ2-7,14
CAWSVQVAGRSETQYF,TGTGCCTGGAGTGTACAAGTAGCGGGACGGTCAGAGACCCAGTACTTC,NA,TRBV30,TRBD2,TRBJ2-5,16
CASSSPGEGQPQHF,TGTGCCAGCAGTTCCCCAGGGGAAGGGCAGCCCCAGCATTTT,NA,TRBV28,NA,TRBJ1-5,14
CASSRGTDSYEQYF,TGTGCCAGCTCACGCGGGACAGACTCCTACGAGCAGTACTTC,NA,TRBV18,NA,TRBJ2-7,14
CASRQGQANTEAFF,TGTGCCAGCAGACAGGGACAGGCCAACACTGAAGCTTTCTTT,NA,TRBV6-5,TRBD1,TRBJ1-1,14
CASSQGAGGTGELFF,TGCGCCAGCAGCCAGGGAGCCGGGGGCACCGGGGAGCTGTTTTTT,once,TRBV5-1,NA,TRBJ2-2,15
CASSEGARGPSEETQYF,TGTGCCAGCAGTGAAGGCGCCAGGGGCCCATCTGAGGAGACCCAGTACTTC,NA,TRBV6-1,NA,TRBJ2-5,17
CASSIDRETQYF,TGTGCCAGTAGTATAGATAGAGAGACCCAGTACTTC,NA,TRBV19,NA,TRBJ2-5,12
CASTGNYGYTF,TGTGCCAGCACCGGGAACTATGGCTACACCTTC,NA,TRBV28,NA,TRBJ1-2,11
CASNQREGFYNEQFF,TGTGCCAGCAACCAGAGGGAGGGCTTTTACAATGAGCAGTTCTTC,NA,TRBV28,TRBD2,TRBJ2-1,15
CASSQVSLFFSSGNTIYF,TGTGCCAGCAGCCAAGTTTCTCTCTTTTTTAGCTCTGGAAACACCATATATTTT,NA,TRBV14,NA,TRBJ1-3,18
CASSLAPGSFSDTQYF,TGTGCCAGCAGCTTGGCCCCAGGGTCTTTTTCAGATACGCAGTATTTT,NA,TRBV5-5,NA,TRBJ2-3,16
CASSLRWTEAFF,TGTGCCAGCAGTTTGCGGTGGACTGAAGCTTTCTTT,NA,TRBV28,NA,TRBJ1-1,12
CASSKDSGGYNEQFF,TGTGCCAGCAGCAAAGATAGCGGGGGATACAATGAGCAGTTCTTC,NA,TRBV7-8,TRBD2,TRBJ2-1,15
CASKGTGHTGELFF,TGTGCCAGTAAGGGGACAGGGCACACCGGGGAGCTGTTTTTT,NA,TRBV19,TRBD1,TRBJ2-2,14
CASSLPGRWELFF,TGTGCCAGCAGCTTACCAGGCAGGTGGGAGCTGTTTTTT,NA,TRBV7-9,NA,TRBJ2-2,13
CASSGWTGGGNEQFF,TGTGCCAGCAGCGGATGGACAGGTGGGGGCAATGAGCAGTTCTTC,NA,TRBV5-4,TRBD1,TRBJ2-1,15